Shown below are 28 T cell receptor beta chains from a single sample sequenced in a study of cytotoxic CD8 clonotypes in ibrutinib-treated CLL. Method: immunoSEQ multiplex PCR; TCRdb's copy keeps in-frame clones and lacks some. The data hold 70,000 to 80,000 clones, with around 78% observed a single time. The material was PBMCs, obtained after 24 months of ibrutinib treatment. The receptors shown here come from a human donor with chronic lymphocytic leukemia.

The chain joins TRBV5-1 to TRBJ2-3; TRBD1 agrees at 7 bases. The CDR3 is made up of 15 amino acids. Trimming cost V 4 bases and J 0 bases; bases outside gene matches: 5. Germline V lookup: CDR1 SGHRS, CDR2 YFSETQ. The CDR3 sequence: CASSLRDSSTDTQYF. As DNA, the CDR3 is TGCGCCAGCAGCCTCCGGGACAGCAGCACAGATACGCAGTATTTT.

V usage is TRBV5-8 and J usage is TRBJ1-2; D possibly corresponds to TRBD1 (6 bases). Germline V gene sequence: CDR1 SGHTS, CDR2 YDEGEE. Trimming removed 3 bases from V and 3 bases from J, with 12 bases in between. This CDR3 region has 14 residues. DNA of the CDR3: TGTGCCAGCAGCTCAGGACAGTTTTACTATGGCTACACCTTC. Protein product: CASSSGQFYYGYTF.

The chain employs TRBV11-2 and TRBJ2-5, with 9 bases matching TRBD2. Germline CDR1 reads SGHAT; CDR2 reads FQNNGV. V gave up 4 bases and J gave up 1 base; unmatched junction bases: 7. The CDR3 loop spans 16 amino acids. As DNA, the CDR3 is TGTGCCAGCAGCTCAGAAATTAGCGGGAGCCAAGAGACCCAGTACTTC. Translation gives CASSSEISGSQETQYF.

This clone was seen a few times. The V and J genes are TRBV19 and TRBJ1-1; the D is unclear. Germline lookup yields CDR1 LNHDA and CDR2 SQIVND (reference sequence). V shed 6 bases and J shed 3 bases, with 20 bases lying between them. This CDR3 is 16 amino acids long. CDR3 nucleotide sequence: TGTGCCAGTAGGGGAGGACGAAACCACGGGGACACTGAAGCTTTCTTT. Its translation is CASRGGRNHGDTEAFF.

The chain employs TRBV6-1 and TRBJ1-5; D remains ambiguous. Germline CDR1 is MNHNS and CDR2 is SASEGT. V was cut by 4 bases and J by 2 bases, with 12 bases left in between. This CDR3 comprises 15 residues. CDR3 region: CASSVLGRGNQPQHF. CDR3 sequence (DNA): TGTGCCAGCAGTGTATTAGGGAGGGGCAATCAGCCCCAGCATTTT.

The chain links TRBV7-9 to TRBJ2-7; TRBD1 agrees at 9 bases. The CDR3 covers 18 residues. Trimming took 1 base from V and 0 from J; bases not matched to a gene: 10. CDR1 is SEHNR, CDR2 FQNEAQ, per germline (reference sequence). Written as DNA, the CDR3 is TGTGCCAGCAGCTTAGGAAGGACAGGGGCCGACCTCTCCTACGAGCAGTACTTC. Translated, it gives CASSLGRTGADLSYEQYF.

Only a few counts were recorded for this clone. The rearrangement links TRBV5-6 to TRBJ1-2; TRBD1 might be the D (5 bases). Germline V gene data show CDR1 as SGHDT and CDR2 as YYEEEE. The CDR3 runs 14 residues. V was clipped by 0 bases and J by 7 bases, with 13 bases between them. CDR3 nucleotides: TGTGCCAGCAGCTTGGAGGGGCCAGGAAGTGGCTACACCTTC. Translated: CASSLEGPGSGYTF. Supplemented by reference TRBV5-6 and TRBJ1-2, the full variable domain reads DAGVTQSPTHLIKTRGQQVTLRCSPKSGHDTVSWYQQALGQGPQFIFQYYEEEERQRGNFPDRFSGHQFPNYSSELNVNALLLGDSALYLCASSLEGPGSGYTFGSGTRLTVV.

This clone has just one count. The V call is TRBV10-3, the J call TRBJ2-1; TRBD2 matches 7 bases. The V and J ends lost 0 bases and 7 bases, in that order; junction bases with no gene match: 9. This CDR3 comprises 16 residues. The germline CDR1 and CDR2 sequences are ENHRY and SYGVKD. This chain's CDR3 is CAISESVSSGLNEQFF. CDR3 coding DNA: TGTGCCATCAGTGAGTCAGTATCTAGCGGTCTGAATGAGCAGTTCTTC.

The gene calls are TRBV15 and TRBJ2-2; D uncertain. There are 15 residues in the CDR3. V dropped 5 bases and J dropped 7 bases, with 17 bases sitting between them. Germline V CDR1 and CDR2: LNHNV, YYDKDF (reference sequence). The CDR3: CATSATMVYSGELFF. CDR3 DNA: TGTGCCACCAGCGCGACCATGGTGTATAGCGGGGAGCTGTTTTTT.

V gene TRBV6-6 combines with J gene TRBJ1-5, with TRBD1 identical over 7 bases. The V gene's germline CDR1 is MNHNY and CDR2 SVGAGI (reference sequence). The length of the CDR3 is 14 residues. J lost 5 bases, V lost 6 bases, and 7 bases had no gene match. The CDR3 loop is CASSRRQGDQPQHF. CDR3 nucleotide sequence: TGTGCCAGCAGCCGAAGACAGGGAGATCAGCCCCAGCATTTT.

At least ten counts were recorded for this clone. CDR3 residues: CATSGELASSYNEQFF. The DNA of the CDR3 is TGTGCCACCAGCGGGGAGTTAGCCAGCTCCTACAATGAGCAGTTCTTC. V is TRBV15 and J is TRBJ2-1; maybe TRBD2 (5 bases). The germline V and J ends were trimmed by 5 bases and 0 bases, with 14 bases remaining between them. This CDR3 has 16 residues. Per germline, CDR1 LNHNV and CDR2 YYDKDF (reference sequence).

This chain links TRBV13 with TRBJ2-7; D unclear. The germline V gene encodes CDR1 PRHDT and CDR2 FYEKMQ (reference sequence). The CDR3 is made up of 11 amino acids. The V end was cut by 0 bases, the J end by 5 bases, with 2 bases between. The CDR3 protein is CASSLGDEQYF. The DNA of the CDR3 is TGTGCCAGCAGCTTAGGAGACGAGCAGTACTTC. The full variable domain, its missing parts supplied by reference TRBV13 and TRBJ2-7, is AAGVIQSPRHLIKEKRETATLKCYPIPRHDTVYWYQQGPGQDPQFLISFYEKMQSDKGSIPDRFSAQQFSDYHSELNMSSLELGDSALYFCASSLGDEQYFGPGTRLTVT.

The chain joins TRBV5-1 to TRBJ2-7; possibly TRBD1 for D (6 bases). The V gene lost 0 bases and the J gene lost 0 bases, with 13 bases spanning the gap. Germline V gene lookup returns CDR1 SGHRS and CDR2 YFSETQ. The CDR3 extends over 16 amino acids. The CDR3 protein is CASSLAGQGSSYEQYF. The DNA of the CDR3 is TGCGCCAGCAGCTTGGCCGGGCAGGGGAGCTCCTACGAGCAGTACTTC.

This chain links TRBV7-5 with TRBJ2-5; the table's D gene call, TRBD1, was not cross checked with the DNA. TRBV7-5 is a listed pseudogene. This CDR3 comprises 14 residues. CDR3 sequence (DNA): TGTGTCAGAAGCTTAGTGGACAGTCAAGAGACCCAGTACTTC. Its protein product is CVRSLVDSQETQYF.

The chain has TRBV25-1 and TRBJ2-7; D not resolved. Germline assignment: CDR1 MGHDK and CDR2 SYGVNS. This CDR3 contains 13 residues. V lost 6 bases and J lost 2, with 11 bases in between. The CDR3, as DNA: TGTGCCAGCAGACTAAGTCACACCTACGAGCAGTACTTC. The encoded protein is CASRLSHTYEQYF.

This sequence joins TRBV5-5 and TRBJ1-1; 8 nucleotides agree with TRBD1. J lost 2 bases, V lost 5 bases, and 5 bases had no gene match. The CDR3 has 14 amino acids. The germline V gene has CDR1 SGHKS and CDR2 YYEKEE (reference sequence). The CDR3 bases are TGTGCCAGCAGAGACAGGGGACTTAACACTGAAGCTTTCTTT. This codes for CASRDRGLNTEAFF.

This clone turned up a few times. The genes are TRBV7-9 and TRBJ2-5; 7 bases map to TRBD2. V gave up 4 bases and J gave up 5 bases; unmatched junction bases: 7. This CDR3 is 14 amino acids long. CDR1 is SEHNR and CDR2 is FQNEAQ in the germline V gene (reference sequence). CDR3 bases: TGTGCCAGCAGCTGGGGGGGTATTCGGGAGACCCAGTACTTC. It yields the protein CASSWGGIRETQYF.

This chain joins TRBV7-3 and TRBJ2-7; D possibly matches TRBD1 or TRBD2 (5 bases each). The V and J ends lost 4 bases and 5 bases respectively, with 24 bases between them. The CDR3 extends over 17 amino acids. The germline gives CDR1 SGHTA, CDR2 FQGTGA. The CDR3 nucleotides are TGTGCCAGCAGCTCCGACCCCCCTGGGGGTGTCTTGGACGAGCAGTACTTC. Residues: CASSSDPPGGVLDEQYF.

The count of this clone is one. The chain recombines TRBV9 with TRBJ2-3; possible D gene TRBD1, 5 bases. Looked up from germline, CDR1 is SGDLS and CDR2 is YYNGEE. This CDR3 has 16 residues. The V end lost 4 bases, the J end lost 1 base, and 16 bases lay between the germline ends. The CDR3 DNA reads as TGTGCCAGCAGCCTCCAGGGTTCCGAGCGCACAGATACGCAGTATTTT. It translates to CASSLQGSERTDTQYF.

The V and J genes are TRBV7-2 and TRBJ2-2; D is unclear. This CDR3 has 16 residues. Trimming took off 2 bases at V and 2 bases at J, with 12 bases between the two ends. Germline lookup yields CDR1 SGHTA and CDR2 FQGNSA. The CDR3 reads CASSLFMGSNTGELFF. CDR3 nucleotides: TGTGCCAGCAGCTTATTCATGGGGTCAAACACCGGGGAGCTGTTTTTT.

CDR3 DNA sequence: TGTGCCAGCAGACCCCGCCGGTTAGCGGGGTACAATGAGCAGTTCTTC. This encodes CASRPRRLAGYNEQFF. This rearrangement joins TRBV28 to TRBJ2-1; 8 bases align to TRBD2. With 6 bases clipped from V and 4 bases from J, the junction kept 11 bases outside the gene matches. The CDR3 totals 16 residues. Germline V gene data show CDR1 as MDHEN and CDR2 as SYDVKM.

This chain uses TRBV6-6 with TRBJ1-2; D possibly corresponds to TRBD1 (5 bases). This CDR3 is 13 amino acids long. The germline V and J ends were trimmed by 0 bases and 7 bases, with 9 bases remaining between them. The germline gives CDR1 MNHNY, CDR2 SVGAGI (reference sequence). The CDR3 protein is CASSYSTGFGYTF. Written as DNA, the CDR3 is TGTGCCAGCAGTTACTCTACAGGTTTTGGCTACACCTTC.

The J gene is TRBJ2-2, the V gene TRBV5-6, with D possibly called TRBD1 or TRBD2 (5 bases each). Germline-derived CDR1 and CDR2 are SGHDT and YYEEEE. Trimming removed 2 bases at V and 1 base at J, with 12 bases between. The CDR3 is 16 amino acids. This CDR3 reads CASSFDVGVNTGELFF. In nucleotides, the CDR3 is TGTGCCAGCAGCTTTGATGTGGGGGTGAACACCGGGGAGCTGTTTTTT.

The J gene is TRBJ1-1, the V gene TRBV29-1; D not certain. Trimming left V 4 bases short and J 3 bases short, with 9 bases between. Per the germline V gene, CDR1 is SQVTM and CDR2 is ANQGSEA. This CDR3 is 12 amino acids long. In nucleotides, the CDR3 is TGCAGCGTTGTGCCCGGGGACACTGAAGCTTTCTTT. It translates to CSVVPGDTEAFF.

This clone was counted a single time. The gene calls are TRBV19 and TRBJ1-1; tentative D call: TRBD1 (5 bases). The CDR3 has 18 residues. Germline V gene data show CDR1 as LNHDA and CDR2 as SQIVND (reference sequence). Deletions cut 7 bases from V and 5 bases from J, with 29 bases between. CDR3 sequence reads: CASIPSTGGNRVWTEAFF. Written as DNA, the CDR3 is TGTGCCAGTATCCCTTCGACGGGGGGTAATAGGGTATGGACTGAAGCTTTCTTT.

V gene TRBV7-3 combines with J gene TRBJ2-1, with D possibly matching TRBD1 (5 bases). Trimming removed 5 bases from V and 4 bases from J, with 15 bases in between. The CDR3 runs 15 residues. Germline assignment: CDR1 SGHTA and CDR2 FQGTGA. CDR3 DNA sequence: TGTGCCAGCAGCCGCACCGTGACAGAGTACAATGAGCAGTTCTTC. The encoded protein is CASSRTVTEYNEQFF.

The CDR3 nucleotides read TGTGCCAGCAGCCAAGATCATTCCGGGAATGGCTACACCTTC. Translating it yields CASSQDHSGNGYTF. The chain carries TRBV14 and TRBJ1-2, with D uncertain. The CDR3 has 14 amino acids. Deletions cut 0 bases from V and 6 bases from J, with 11 bases between. CDR1 is SGHDN, CDR2 FVKESK, per germline. The whole variable domain, remainder taken from reference TRBV14 and TRBJ1-2, is EAGVTQFPSHSVIEKGQTVTLRCDPISGHDNLYWYRRVMGKEIKFLLHFVKESKQDESGMPNNRFLAERTGGTYSTLKVQPAELEDSGVYFCASSQDHSGNGYTFGSGTRLTVV.

This chain joins TRBV4-2 and TRBJ1-2, with 9 nucleotides matching TRBD1. V shed 1 base and J 4 bases; nucleotides not matched to a gene: 4. Germline CDR1 reads LGHNA; CDR2 reads YNFKEQ. The CDR3 runs 15 residues. The CDR3 coding sequence is TGTGCCAGCAGCCAAGTTACAGGGGGCAGCTATGGCTACACCTTC. Protein product: CASSQVTGGSYGYTF.